This entry lists 10 T cell receptor beta chains sequenced from one sample in a study of blood T cells in healthy people across ages. Together with a sample-barcoded 5' primer, a J-beta primer mix was included in a second PCR lasting about 7 to 12 cycles. TCRdb ran MiXCR on the 5' RACE reads and lists one entry per CDR3 protein. The sample shows more than 800,000 distinct CDR3 sequences, under 30% of them seen only once. Sequenced input: blood. Every receptor here comes from an elderly woman in good health.

This clonotype was picked up many times. The chain combines TRBV20-1 with TRBJ2-7; 7 nucleotides match TRBD1. Germline assignment: CDR1 DFQATT and CDR2 SNEGSKA (reference sequence). J was trimmed by 2 bases and V by 6 bases; bases with no gene match: 10. CDR3 length equals 14 residues. The CDR3 nucleotides are TGCAGTGCCAGCTACTCCGGGACAGCCTACGAGCAGTACTTC. It codes for CSASYSGTAYEQYF.

There are many counts of this clonotype. This sequence joins TRBV29-1 and TRBJ2-2, with a possible D match to TRBD2 (5 bases). With 4 bases removed from V and 3 bases from J, the gap between germline ends came to 12 bases. Germline loops: CDR1 SQVTM, CDR2 ANQGSEA. This CDR3 spans 14 amino acids. The CDR3 reads CSVGFGVDTGELFF. In DNA, the CDR3 is TGCAGCGTTGGGTTCGGGGTAGACACCGGGGAGCTGTTTTTT.

This clonotype was counted a few times. The J gene is TRBJ1-1, the V gene TRBV21-1. TRBV21-1 is shown as a pseudogene. The CDR3 totals 15 residues. CDR3 residues: CASSKVGGMNTEAFF. Here the CDR3 DNA reads TGTGCCAGCAGCAAAGTAGGCGGTATGAACACTGAAGCTTTCTTT.

This clonotype was detected a few times. V and J are TRBV28 and TRBJ2-1; 8 bases are a match to TRBD2. CDR3 length equals 16 residues. J was trimmed by 4 bases and V by 3 bases; bases with no gene match: 8. CDR1 is MDHEN, CDR2 SYDVKM, per germline. In DNA, the CDR3 is TGTGCCAGCAGTTTCCGACGGGGGGGGGGTTACAATGAGCAGTTCTTC. Its protein is CASSFRRGGGYNEQFF.

The table lists this clonotype with a few counts. This rearrangement joins TRBV28 to TRBJ1-5; 7 bases map to TRBD1. Germline V gene lookup returns CDR1 MDHEN and CDR2 SYDVKM. The J segment lost 0 bases and the V segment lost 6 bases, leaving 5 bases of the junction unmatched. This CDR3 has 15 amino acids. The chain's CDR3 is CASSRDRYSNQPQHF. The CDR3 DNA reads as TGTGCCAGCAGCAGGGACAGATATAGCAATCAGCCCCAGCATTTT.

For this clonotype: The junction shows a germline mismatch at one end, possibly a read error. For the CDR3, the DNA is TGTGCCAGCAGCGTTTCCCGGCAAGCGACCCAGTACTTC. Amino acids: CASSVSRQATQYF. The chain is built from TRBV7-2 and TRBJ2-5; no clear D. The CDR3 spans 13 residues. In germline, CDR1 is SGHTA, CDR2 FQGNSA.

Comments on this clonotype: With a much larger clone just one base away, this may be a read error. V is TRBV20-1 and J is TRBJ2-7; D remains unclear. This CDR3 is built from 11 residues. Germline CDR1 DFQATT, CDR2 SNEGSKA (reference sequence). Between the trimmed V and J ends, which lost 1 base and 9 bases, there was a span of 10 bases. The CDR3 DNA reads as TGCAGTGCTAGAGTTCCAGGAAGGCAGTACTTC. As protein: CSARVPGRQYF.

With regard to this clonotype: A much larger clone lies a single base off, so this may be a read error. V usage is TRBV20-1 and J usage is TRBJ1-1; D not resolved. This CDR3 spans 15 amino acids. Looked up from germline, CDR1 is DFQATT and CDR2 is SNEGSKA (reference sequence). Trimming took off 3 bases at V and 4 bases at J, with 18 bases between the two ends. The CDR3 DNA sequence: TGCAGTGCTAGCCCCTCCGGACCGATCAGCACTGAAGCTTTCTTT. It codes for CSASPSGPISTEAFF.

This clonotype was counted between two and nine times. A much larger clone differs by one base, so this may be a read error. This sequence joins TRBV4-3 and TRBJ2-3, with D hard to call. Germline values: CDR1 LGHNA, CDR2 YSLEER. This CDR3 spans 12 amino acids. CDR3 protein: CANSQEFDTQYF. The CDR3 DNA is TGCGCCAACAGCCAAGAATTTGATACGCAGTATTTT.

This chain joins TRBV6-5 and TRBJ1-2; no clear D. The CDR3 runs 15 residues. V shed 0 bases and J shed 3 bases, with 11 bases lying between them. In germline, CDR1 is MNHEY, CDR2 SVGAGI. This CDR3 reads CASSYSRNGDYGYTF. The CDR3 DNA reads as TGTGCCAGCAGTTACTCGAGAAACGGGGACTATGGCTACACCTTC.